This T cell receptor (beta chain) came from a study of cytotoxic CD8 clonotypes in ibrutinib-treated CLL. With sequencing, the targeted depth ranged from 1 in 200,000 to 1 in 1 million T cells. Measured with immunoSEQ multiplex PCR; TCRdb has only the in-frame clones, and not every one. The repertoire holds 250,000 to 350,000 clones, with 70% to 80% as singletons. Trimming took 5 bases from V and 3 from J, leaving 11 bases between them. Germline assignment: CDR1 MNHEY and CDR2 SVGAGI. The length of the CDR3 is 13 residues. This clonotype was obtained from a human donor with chronic lymphocytic leukemia. V is TRBV6-5 and J is TRBJ2-7, with a weak D call TRBD2 (6 bases). Here the sequenced sample was PBMCs, taken at disease progression, from a patient treated with ibrutinib. The CDR3 sequence: CASSIGGLYEQYF. In DNA, the CDR3 is TGTGCCAGCAGTATCGGGGGACTCTACGAGCAGTACTTC.